The 27 T cell receptor beta chains below come from one sample, sequenced in a study of T cells in Graves' hyperthyroidism and ophthalmopathy. Template material for amplifying TCR beta CDR3 regions consisted of RNA transcripts. With the HTBI primer set, the TCR CDR3 went through a first round of RT-PCR. Each CDR3 protein is one row after TCRdb ran MiXCR on the multiplex PCR reads. The table has more than 300,000 distinct CDR3 sequences, approximately 17% seen once. Sequencing was carried out using blood. Receptors originate from a man between 18 and 35 years old with Graves' ophthalmopathy.

There are many counts of this clonotype. The CDR3 DNA is TGTGCCAGCAGACCTCCAAATCAGCCCCAGCATTTT. The encoded protein is CASRPPNQPQHF. The V call is TRBV28, the J call TRBJ1-5; D not resolved. The CDR3 consists of 12 residues. Trimming pared 6 bases from V and 4 bases from J, leaving 7 bases between. The germline V gene has CDR1 MDHEN and CDR2 SYDVKM.

CDR3 amino acids: CASSSPASGGRGEQFF. CDR3 in DNA: TGTGCCAGCAGCTCGCCGGCTAGCGGGGGGCGGGGTGAGCAGTTCTTC. The J gene is TRBJ2-1, the V gene TRBV7-8; 11 positions agree with TRBD2. Germline CDR1 and CDR2: SGHVS and FQNEAQ. The CDR3 has 16 amino acids. V lost 4 bases to trimming and J lost 9 bases; unmatched junction nucleotides: 11.

This clonotype was observed at least ten times. The chain employs TRBV7-8 and TRBJ2-3; D unresolved. The germline V gene has CDR1 SGHVS and CDR2 FQNEAQ. Deletions cut 3 bases from V and 2 bases from J, with 6 bases between. The CDR3 runs to 13 residues. In DNA, the CDR3 is TGTGCCAGCAGCTTCGGGTACACAGATACGCAGTATTTT. Translated: CASSFGYTDTQYF.

The chain uses TRBV6-4 and TRBJ2-1; TRBD2 matches at 10 bases. Germline V gene sequence: CDR1 MRHNA, CDR2 SNTAGT. The CDR3 is 15 amino acids. V was pared by 2 bases and J by 5 bases, with 3 bases of the junction left unmatched. The CDR3 DNA reads as TGTGCCAGCAGTGACGGGACTAGCGTGAACAATGAGCAGTTCTTC. Its translation: CASSDGTSVNNEQFF.

The J gene is TRBJ2-5, the V gene TRBV5-1; D is uncertain. The germline V gene has CDR1 SGHRS and CDR2 YFSETQ. V was trimmed by 6 bases and J by 2 bases, leaving 17 bases between them. The CDR3 has 15 amino acids. The CDR3 reads CASTRAEVFQETQYF. The CDR3 DNA sequence: TGCGCCAGCACCCGGGCCGAGGTTTTTCAAGAGACCCAGTACTTC.

CDR3 nucleotide sequence: TGTGCCAGCAGCGTAGGGGATAGCGGGGGAACTAGCACAGATACGCAGTATTTT. Translated, it gives CASSVGDSGGTSTDTQYF. V usage is TRBV9 and J usage is TRBJ2-3, with TRBD2 matching over 9 bases. This CDR3 region has 18 residues. Per the germline V gene, CDR1 is SGDLS and CDR2 is YYNGEE. The V segment lost 0 bases and the J segment 0 bases; nucleotides outside the gene matches: 8.

This clonotype was seen ten or more times. V is TRBV7-9 and J is TRBJ1-1; the D gene is possibly TRBD1 (5 bases). Germline V gene data show CDR1 as SEHNR and CDR2 as FQNEAQ (reference sequence). This CDR3 has 14 amino acids. V gave up 2 bases and J gave up 6 bases, with 13 bases separating them. CDR3 in DNA: TGTGCCAGCAGCTTACCTAAGGGGTTGTCTGAAGCTTTCTTT. Protein sequence: CASSLPKGLSEAFF.

This clonotype was recorded many times. The chain is built from TRBV20-1 and TRBJ2-7; 9 nucleotides align to TRBD1. Germline V gene lookup returns CDR1 DFQATT and CDR2 SNEGSKA (reference sequence). The CDR3 sequence is 15 residues long. The junction had 11 bases not matched to a gene; V was cut back by 6 bases and J by 2 bases. CDR3 residues: CSASDRGGIPYEQYF. The CDR3 region has the DNA TGCAGTGCCTCGGACAGGGGAGGGATCCCCTACGAGCAGTACTTC.

This clonotype occurred many times. The chain employs TRBV11-2 and TRBJ2-3, with D uncertain. The CDR3 contains 12 residues. Trimming removed 6 bases at V and 2 bases at J, with 6 bases between. CDR1 and CDR2 from the germline V gene are SGHAT and FQNNGV. The CDR3 is CASSFYTDTQYF. The CDR3 DNA is TGTGCCAGCAGTTTCTACACAGATACGCAGTATTTT. Complete variable domain (other parts from reference TRBV11-2 and TRBJ2-3): EAGVAQSPRYKIIEKRQSVAFWCNPISGHATLYWYQQILGQGPKLLIQFQNNGVVDDSQLPKDRFSAERLKGVDSTLKIQPAKLEDSAVYLCASSFYTDTQYFGPGTRLTVL.

The chain is built from TRBV7-2 and TRBJ1-2, with 9 bases lining up with TRBD1. Looked up from germline, CDR1 is SGHTA and CDR2 is FQGNSA. CDR3 length: 15 amino acids. The V and J ends lost 5 bases and 4 bases, in that order; junction bases with no gene match: 8. For the CDR3, the DNA is TGTGCCAGCAGCGGGGGTCCGGGACAGGGCTATGGCTACACCTTC. Translated: CASSGGPGQGYGYTF.

This sequence joins TRBV9 and TRBJ1-1, with D possibly being TRBD1 (5 bases). Germline V gene lookup returns CDR1 SGDLS and CDR2 YYNGEE. This CDR3 region has 13 residues. Deletions cut 3 bases from V and 6 bases from J, with 12 bases between. CDR3 DNA: TGTGCCAGCAGCGCAGGGTTCTCGGCTGAAGCTTTCTTT. Translation gives CASSAGFSAEAFF. Full variable domain (rest looked up from reference TRBV9 and TRBJ1-1): DSGVTQTPKHLITATGQRVTLRCSPRSGDLSVYWYQQSLDQGLQFLIQYYNGEERAKGNILERFSAQQFPDLHSELNLSSLELGDSALYFCASSAGFSAEAFFGQGTRLTVV.

The chain is built from TRBV18 and TRBJ1-2, with D tentatively TRBD1 (6 bases). V lost 3 bases and J lost 2, with 10 bases in between. The CDR3 is made up of 14 amino acids. Germline V gives CDR1 KGHSH, CDR2 LQKENI. CDR3 in DNA: TGTGCCAGCTCACCGCAAGGGGGGAACTATGGCTACACCTTC. This encodes CASSPQGGNYGYTF.

This clonotype has at least ten counts. This chain connects TRBV6-1 to TRBJ2-1, with 8 positions matching TRBD2. Trimming took 1 base from V and 7 from J; bases not matched to a gene: 9. The CDR3 contains 16 residues. Germline V CDR1 and CDR2: MNHNS, SASEGT. The CDR3: CASSEVGLVIGNEQFF. CDR3 nucleotides: TGTGCCAGCAGTGAAGTGGGACTAGTCATCGGGAATGAGCAGTTCTTC.

This chain joins TRBV4-1 and TRBJ2-1; D possibly corresponds to TRBD1 (5 bases). There are 14 residues in the CDR3. V was shortened by 1 base and J by 4 bases, with 8 bases between the two germline ends. The germline V gene has CDR1 MGHRA and CDR2 YSYEKL. In DNA form, the CDR3 reads TGCGCCAGCAGCCAAGGACAGCTGTACAATGAGCAGTTCTTC. Its translation is CASSQGQLYNEQFF.

In this sample, this clonotype turned up many times. The V gene is TRBV3-1, the J gene TRBJ1-2; D is perhaps TRBD1 (5 bases). The ends were cut back, 1 base at V and 5 bases at J, with 17 bases in the middle. The CDR3 is 16 amino acids. Germline V gives CDR1 LGHDT, CDR2 YNNKEL (reference sequence). The CDR3 reads CASSQVGPSGPYGYTF. CDR3 DNA sequence: TGTGCCAGCAGCCAAGTAGGCCCTTCGGGGCCTTATGGCTACACCTTC.

This clonotype was counted between two and nine times. The CDR3 sequence: CASSEAGGQGTDTQYF. CDR3 bases: TGTGCCAGCAGTGAAGCGGGGGGACAGGGCACAGATACGCAGTATTTT. J is TRBJ2-3 and V is TRBV6-1; 8 bases agree with TRBD1. The V gene end was trimmed by 0 bases and the J gene end by 1 base; junction bases not matched to a gene: 3. Germline V gene data show CDR1 as MNHNS and CDR2 as SASEGT. There are 16 residues in the CDR3.

In this sample, this clonotype turned up many times. The genes are TRBV10-3 and TRBJ1-5; no clear D gene. The germline V gene encodes CDR1 ENHRY and CDR2 SYGVKD. The CDR3 extends over 12 amino acids. Trimming pared 6 bases from V and 8 bases from J, leaving 11 bases between. CDR3 sequence (DNA): TGTGCCATCAGCGAAGGGAGTGAGCCCCAGCATTTT. Protein product: CAISEGSEPQHF.

The gene calls are TRBV12-3 or TRBV12-4 and TRBJ1-2, with unresolved D. Trimming pared 6 bases from V and 6 bases from J, leaving 17 bases between. There are 14 residues in the CDR3. CDR3 DNA sequence: TGTGCCAGCAGCCCCTCCGGGAGGCATGATGGCTACACCTTC. It codes for CASSPSGRHDGYTF.

This clonotype was seen many times. This sequence joins TRBV5-1 and TRBJ2-1; no firm D call. V dropped 2 bases and J dropped 3 bases, with 9 bases sitting between them. From germline, CDR1 is SGHRS and CDR2 YFSETQ. The CDR3 is 14 residues long. Here the CDR3 DNA reads TGCGCCAGCAGCTTCCGATGGGGCTACAATGAGCAGTTCTTC. Amino acid sequence: CASSFRWGYNEQFF. Variable domain in full (rest from reference TRBV5-1 and TRBJ2-1): KAGVTQTPRYLIKTRGQQVTLSCSPISGHRSVSWYQQTPGQGLQFLFEYFSETQRNKGNFPGRFSGRQFSNSRSEMNVSTLELGDSALYLCASSFRWGYNEQFFGPGTRLTVL.

This clonotype was found many times. This chain links TRBV10-3 with TRBJ1-1; a weak D match, TRBD1 (5 bases). Trimming cost V 4 bases and J 1 base, with 10 bases left between them. Per germline, CDR1 ENHRY and CDR2 SYGVKD. The CDR3 has 14 residues. The CDR3 is CAISASQGNTEAFF. The DNA of the CDR3 is TGTGCCATCAGTGCTTCCCAGGGGAACACTGAAGCTTTCTTT.

This clonotype has a handful of counts. The chain carries TRBV29-1 and TRBJ1-2, with D unclear. Germline values: CDR1 SQVTM, CDR2 ANQGSEA. CDR3 length: 14 amino acids. The germline V and J ends were trimmed by 5 bases and 0 bases, with 13 bases remaining between them. CDR3 sequence: CSVRGQKANYGYTF. CDR3 DNA: TGCAGCGTTCGAGGGCAGAAAGCTAACTATGGCTACACCTTC.

This clonotype was seen a handful of times. This sequence joins TRBV27 and TRBJ1-2; 9 bases fit TRBD1. The CDR3 is 15 amino acids. Germline values: CDR1 MNHEY, CDR2 SMNVEV (reference sequence). With 4 bases clipped from V and 5 bases from J, the junction kept 8 bases outside the gene matches. The CDR3, as DNA: TGTGCCAGCAGTTACAGGGGGCTGGGTAAATATGGCTACACCTTC. Translating it yields CASSYRGLGKYGYTF.

This clonotype showed up just a few times. The rearrangement uses TRBV7-6 and TRBJ2-2; 14 bases are a match to TRBD2. This CDR3 has 20 amino acids. The germline V gene has CDR1 SGHVS and CDR2 FNYEAQ. With 5 bases clipped from V and 0 bases from J, the junction kept 11 bases outside the gene matches. This CDR3 reads CASSDRLTSGGETNTGELFF. The CDR3 DNA follows: TGTGCCAGCAGCGACCGCCTGACTAGCGGGGGGGAGACGAACACCGGGGAGCTGTTTTTT.

This clonotype was found many times. The chain uses TRBV2 and TRBJ1-2; TRBD1 matches at 8 bases. The V gene end was trimmed by 6 bases and the J gene end by 7 bases; junction bases not matched to a gene: 13. This CDR3 is built from 15 residues. Germline values: CDR1 SNHLY, CDR2 FYNNEI. CDR3 sequence: CASSSQTGAQGGYTF. For the CDR3, the DNA is TGTGCCAGCAGCTCACAGACAGGGGCCCAAGGTGGCTACACCTTC.

The CDR3, as DNA: TGCAGCGTCGGACAGGGGGCTTATGGCTACACCTTC. Translated: CSVGQGAYGYTF. The chain is built from TRBV29-1 and TRBJ1-2, with 11 bases matching TRBD1. J lost 5 bases, V lost 6 bases, and 2 bases had no gene match. From germline, CDR1 is SQVTM and CDR2 ANQGSEA. The CDR3 contains 12 residues.

This clonotype was observed a few times. The rearrangement uses TRBV27 and TRBJ1-5; D is undetermined. This CDR3 comprises 16 residues. V was shortened by 5 bases and J by 0 bases, with 14 bases between the two germline ends. CDR1 is MNHEY, CDR2 SMNVEV, per germline (reference sequence). The CDR3 protein is CASSRKTDSSNQPQHF. CDR3 in DNA: TGTGCCAGCAGTAGGAAGACCGATAGTAGCAATCAGCCCCAGCATTTT.

The chain employs TRBV7-6 and TRBJ1-1; possible D gene TRBD1, 6 bases. This CDR3 is 16 amino acids long. Trimming took off 3 bases at V and 5 bases at J, with 19 bases between the two ends. Per the germline V gene, CDR1 is SGHVS and CDR2 is FNYEAQ. In DNA form, the CDR3 reads TGTGCCAGCAGCTTGGATGGGGGGCCGGATGTAACTGAAGCTTTCTTT. Its protein is CASSLDGGPDVTEAFF. The full variable domain, rest sourced from reference TRBV7-6 and TRBJ1-1, is GAGVSQSPRYKVTKRGQDVALRCDPISGHVSLYWYRQALGQGPEFLTYFNYEAQQDKSGLPNDRFSAERPEGSISTLTIQRTEQRDSAMYRCASSLDGGPDVTEAFFGQGTRLTVV.